The T cell receptor (beta chain) under discussion was sequenced for a study of T cell responses to AZD1222 COVID-19 vaccine (dated by TCRdb to about 2021). About the full investigation: AZD1222 recipients whose second dose came at about 4 weeks and those whose second dose came at about 12 weeks were combined into one group, since spike-specific TCR depth and breadth did not differ between the two schedules. TCR sequencing was performed for 230 to 250 trial participants, of whom 200 to 210 were given two doses of AZD1222 and some 26 were given two doses of MenACWY control vaccine. Trial participants were enrolled by age into subgroups of 18-55, 56-69 and 70-plus years, and around 150, 28 and 57 TCR-sequenced participants, respectively, were included in these subgroups. The investigation overall reported the following: CD4 TCRs associated with the vaccine covered the entire spike protein, and the dominant responses were in regions 160-218 and 743-854. Because no day 14 peak-response samples were available, repertoires were characterized only after the peak T cell response. Epitopes outside the regions mutated in the B.1.351 and B.1.1.7 variants were reportedly recognized by nearly half of the unique spike-specific TCRs. Participants were mostly white British, with more females than males. The authors suggested clonal diversity may have been underestimated. The 56-69-year group was small, and its depth increase did not reach significance, likely because of low power. Conclusions about previously exposed vaccinees were limited because only 5 or 6 AZD1222 recipients were SARS-CoV-2 seropositive at baseline. Spike-specific TCR breadth and depth rose significantly after two AZD1222 doses compared with day 0 and with MenACWY recipients.

The CDR3 regions of human TCRbeta chains were analyzed by immunosequencing. As for the original processing: Repertoire TCRs were matched against a reference library of SARS-CoV-2-specific TCRs generated with the MIRA antigen-specificity platform. Breadth meant the fraction of unique TCRs that were SARS-CoV-2-associated, whereas depth meant the fraction of total T cells that were SARS-CoV-2-associated. Each spike-specific TCR was assigned to its reactive spike region and to a CD4 or CD8 class using the MIRA data. Log10-transformed breadth and depth values were compared by one-way ANOVA with Sidak's multiple comparisons tests. Not all clones reach the TCRdb copy of this immuneACCESS table, which keeps in-frame sequences only. Checked studies attribute under half of the gap to unresolved V genes and leave the rest unexplained. V and J calls plus clone size are reproduced from that table; the DNA served to infer D and trimming. The sample includes 130,000 to 150,000 clones, with roughly 92% observed a single time. Roughly 1.8% of the sample goes to the ten largest clones.

The time point label, as the study defines it: baseline before first vaccination. Samples from vaccinated people were obtained from the UK trials COV001 and COV002, which included a single-blind randomized controlled phase 2/3 trial of AZD1222 (ChAdOx1 nCoV-19) in healthy adults. For TCRbeta chain sequencing, PBMC samples were collected from trial participants at day 0 and at day 28 after the second dose. This clone was found once. Its target antigen remains unknown. Base qualities were left out, and no much larger clone turns up one base away. Based on the germline V gene, the CDR1 and CDR2 sequences are SNHLY and FYNNEI. Deletion took 3 bases off V and 1 base off J, with a span of 9 bases between the germline ends. The CDR3 numbers 14 residues from cysteine through phenylalanine. Only CDR3 DNA remains: 42 bases, in frame from the first base.

This receptor was taken from an adult in good health. The V and J segments used are TRBV2 and TRBJ1-2; no D gene call is confident. This sample comprised peripheral blood, obtained on day 0 of AZD1222 vaccination. The CDR3 reads as follows: CASSEHSVNYGYTF. The bases read TGTGCCAGCAGTGAGCACAGCGTTAACTATGGCTACACCTTC.